What follows is one T cell receptor (beta chain) and its context. The specificity of this receptor is unknown. No base quality values were provided; no much bigger clone lies one nucleotide off. CD4+ T cells from unexposed donors were collected before the COVID-19 pandemic (2011-2018). The EasySep CD4+ T cell isolation kit was used to isolate CD4+ T cells once the cultures had run for roughly 11 days. As cell number allowed, CD4+ T cells from unexposed donors were tested for reactivity to SARS-CoV-2 S and N and to four common cold coronavirus spike pools. Each well received two million PBMCs, cultured in IMDM supplemented with approximately 4.5% human AB serum and around 10 IU/ml IL-2. Half of the culture medium was replaced with fresh IL-2-containing medium on days 3 and 7. Triplicate replicate wells were generally used for each peptide culture condition. The leukapheresis product for the unexposed donors was obtained through commercial purchase. Ficoll-Paque PLUS gradient centrifugation was used to isolate PBMCs from leukapheresis product or whole blood. PBMCs were either cryopreserved at -140°C or used fresh in the expansion assay. The QIAamp Micro DNA Kit was used to extract genomic DNA from the CD4+ T cells.

The data stem from a study of CD4 T cells in relation to SARS-CoV-2 and coronaviruses (dated by TCRdb to 2020 to 2022). Regarding the research as a whole: In the ViraFEST assay, PBMCs were grown with antigen for about ten days, and TCR beta CDR3s were then sequenced to identify antigen-specific clonal expansions. The negative reference condition was either a culture with an HIV-1 Nef peptide pool or a culture with no peptide. Patient-derived lymphoblastoid cell lines were used to map the HLA restriction of shared crossreactive spike epitopes. At the level of individual TCR clonotypes, the study evaluated whether memory CD4+ T cells crossreact between the spike proteins of SARS-CoV-2 and those of common cold coronaviruses. The Adaptive Biotechnologies TCR-sequencing kit was used to sequence samples from a few pre-COVID donors and the naive versus memory experiments, while other data came from Illumina-based sequencing. For other donors in the study, expansion assays were sequenced with a different, Illumina-based TCR-beta assay. Results the study describes overall, beyond this receptor: No donor contributed both pre-pandemic and post-infection samples, which limited tracing the source of pre-existing responses. In about two thirds of donors, memory CD4+ clonotypes turned up that crossrecognized SARS-CoV-2 and at least one common cold coronavirus spike. Since the crossreactivity analysis centred on spike protein, crossreactivity against other viral proteins was not assessed. Small numbers of patients and of tested TCRs were a limitation of the study. Significantly weaker SARS-CoV-2-driven expansion was shown by crossreactive clones than by monoreactive clones, consistent with antigenic imprinting.

Germline trimming amounts to 3 bases on V and 4 bases on J, with 8 as the count of junction bases outside the gene matches. For CDR1 and CDR2, the germline V gene (reference sequence) lists DFQATT and SNEGSKA. The CDR3 covers 15 residues, taking in both the cysteine and the phenylalanine. Here the CDR3 DNA is all that survives: 45 bases in frame from base 1. To prepare the library, the immunoSEQ multiplex PCR assay was applied. Regarding the original processing steps: During preprocessing, nonproductive sequences were removed, along with CDR3s that did not begin with C, did not end with F or W, or were shorter than 7 amino acids. The MANAFEST web app identified antigen-specific clonotypes based on expansion compared with the reference and other culture wells. A clone was considered positive if the clone showed significant expansion compared with the reference culture in 2 of 3 replicate wells at an FDR below 0.05. A further requirement for positive clones was significant expansion compared with all other tandem wells, along with an odds ratio above 5. Pairwise Levenshtein distance, computed with the stringdist R package after three terminal residues were trimmed from each end, was used as the measure of CDR3 homology. TCRdb carries this immuneACCESS record with in-frame sequences only. Its versions omit some clonotypes, under half of them owing to an unresolved V gene in the studies checked, with the rest unexplained. Clone size and the V and J calls come from that table; the DNA yielded D and trimming. The sample table lists about 21,000 clones, about 80% of them with a count of one. The ten largest clones add up to roughly 15% of the sample.

The receptor was derived from a human donor in good health. The chain is encoded by TRBV20-1 joined to TRBJ1-1; 10 bases in the middle match TRBD1. The sequencing sample was made of CD4+ T cells from PBMCs, cultured in vitro. The DNA is as follows: TGCAGTGCTAGTCGGCCCGGGACAGGGGTCACTGAAGCTTTCTTT. The translation is CSASRPGTGVTEAFF.